This TCR beta chain was profiled in a study of cytotoxic CD8 clonotypes in ibrutinib-treated CLL. On the study more broadly: There were roughly twelve relapsed/refractory patients and about 15 treatment-naive patients, and under 18 were IGHV unmutated. Study-level findings and limits: The public clonotypes identified were infrequent and showed contraction or stability on treatment. Starting clonality was above that of age-matched healthy donors and tracked circulating CD8+ T-cell counts.

Details on this clone: Its antigen is undetermined.

Libraries were prepared by immunoSEQ multiplex PCR; TCRdb keeps only in-frame clonotypes and omits some of them. The table includes around 60,000 clones, approximately 75% detected once. CDR1 SGHRS and CDR2 YFSETQ come from the germline V gene. The CDR3 has 17 amino acids. Trimming left V 0 bases short and J 4 bases short, with 18 bases between. Sample: PBMCs, taken after 12 months of ibrutinib treatment. The sequence came from a human donor with chronic lymphocytic leukemia. This chain uses TRBV5-1 with TRBJ2-3; D possibly corresponds to TRBD2 (6 bases). The CDR3 coding sequence is TGCGCCAGCAGCTTGGCCTCAGTCGGGCGGGGCGCAGATACGCAGTATTTT. This codes for CASSLASVGRGADTQYF.